This T cell receptor beta chain was found in a study of blood T cells in healthy people across ages. Study conclusions and caveats: Strong correlation existed between TCR beta diversity and naive T cell percentage. Significant beta diversity loss was already apparent by age approximately 40, declining roughly linearly.

As regards this clonotype: Its specificity is not known.

The use of a sample-barcoded 5' primer and a J-beta primer mix characterized a second PCR of 7 to 11 cycles. A single record per CDR3 protein comes from TCRdb applying MiXCR to the 5' RACE reads. The sample has 1.5 million to 2 million distinct CDR3 sequences; roughly 30% are singletons. The study drew donors from healthy Caucasian individuals in Russia aged about 6 to 90. Per sample, extraction of total RNA gave at least 5 micrograms in every case. CDR3 length equals 15 residues. With V trimmed by 3 bases and J by 4 bases, 7 bases remained unmatched. Germline CDR1 SEHNR, CDR2 FQNEAQ (reference sequence).

Input material: blood. This TCR was sampled from a woman between 25 and 40 years old in good health. The rearrangement links TRBV7-9 to TRBJ1-2; the match to TRBD1 covers 8 bases. The CDR3 here is CASSFDQGALYGYTF. The CDR3 bases are TGTGCCAGCAGCTTTGATCAGGGGGCTCTCTATGGCTACACCTTC. The whole variable domain, remainder taken from reference TRBV7-9 and TRBJ1-2, is DTGVSQNPRHKITKRGQNVTFRCDPISEHNRLYWYRQTLGQGPEFLTYFQNEAQLEKSRLLSDRFSAERPKGSFSTLEIQRTEQGDSAMYLCASSFDQGALYGYTFGSGTRLTVV.